The rows below give T cell receptor beta chains drawn from one sample of a study of blood T cell repertoires in COVID-19. Measured with immunoSEQ multiplex PCR; TCRdb has only the in-frame clones, and not every one. The sample gives about 160,000 clones, 84% of which show up once; 13% to 15% is in the top ten. The sample taken for sequencing was peripheral blood. The receptors originated from a man younger than 35 with active or convalescent COVID-19. CDR3s include the opening cysteine and the closing phenylalanine or tryptophan. The order of the fields is D gene, clone size, J gene, V gene, CDR3 protein, CDR3 DNA. D genes are given only for firm matches. Clone sizes are given selectively: once, few, many, or a class where the clone is expanded.

TRBD2,.,TRBJ2-1,TRBV3-1/TRBV3-2,CASRSAGDEQFF,TGTGCCAGCAGATCAGCGGGAGATGAGCAGTTCTTC
.,.,TRBJ2-1,TRBV5-4,CATSLSRTAYNEQFF,TGTGCCACCTCCCTCTCGAGGACAGCTTACAATGAGCAGTTCTTC
.,few,TRBJ1-6,TRBV5-1,CASSLQGSDSPLHF,TGCGCCAGCAGCTTGCAGGGATCGGATTCACCCCTCCACTTT
TRBD2,.,TRBJ2-1,TRBV7-8,CASSFYTSGNNEQFF,TGTGCCAGCAGCTTCTATACTAGCGGTAACAATGAGCAGTTCTTC
.,once,TRBJ2-5,TRBV5-1,CASSLAVRAYQETQYF,TGCGCCAGCAGCTTGGCCGTTAGAGCCTACCAAGAGACCCAGTACTTC
TRBD1,once,TRBJ1-1,TRBV7-9,CASSPLGTGASEAFF,TGTGCCAGCAGCCCACTGGGGACAGGGGCAAGTGAAGCTTTCTTT
TRBD2,.,TRBJ2-7,TRBV7-2,CASSTSGGRASYEQYF,TGTGCCAGCAGCACATCGGGCGGGAGGGCCTCCTACGAGCAGTACTTC
TRBD2,.,TRBJ2-1,TRBV18,CASSQRSGGSSYNEQFF,TGTGCCAGCTCACAACGCAGCGGGGGGAGCTCCTACAATGAGCAGTTCTTC
TRBD1,few,TRBJ1-2,TRBV11-2,CASSLGQGARGFGYTF,TGTGCCAGCAGCTTAGGACAGGGGGCGCGAGGCTTTGGCTACACCTTC
TRBD2,.,TRBJ2-1,TRBV2,CAILAGLYNEQFF,TGTGCCATCCTAGCGGGACTATACAATGAGCAGTTCTTC
.,.,TRBJ1-2,TRBV4-3,CASSQQGRGGYTF,TGCGCCAGCAGCCAACAGGGGAGGGGCGGCTACACCTTC
.,.,TRBJ1-2,TRBV19,CASVNGGAGYGYTF,TGTGCCAGCGTAAACGGAGGGGCGGGCTATGGCTACACCTTC
TRBD2,.,TRBJ2-1,TRBV6-1,CASSEGVGGYNEQFF,TGTGCCAGCAGTGAAGGGGTGGGAGGGTACAATGAGCAGTTCTTC
.,once,TRBJ1-5,TRBV2,CASSPTHSNQPQHF,TGTGCCAGCAGTCCTACCCATAGCAATCAGCCCCAGCATTTT
TRBD1,.,TRBJ2-5,TRBV5-1,CASSRGQNLQETQYF,TGCGCCAGCAGCAGGGGACAGAACCTCCAAGAGACCCAGTACTTC
TRBD1,.,TRBJ2-7,TRBV5-1,CASSLGTGGSDEQYF,TGCGCCAGCAGTTTGGGGACAGGGGGCTCCGACGAGCAGTACTTC
.,.,TRBJ1-1,TRBV3-1/TRBV3-2,CASSQSGRGRATEAFF,TGTGCCAGCAGCCAATCGGGGAGGGGTAGGGCCACTGAAGCTTTCTTT
TRBD1,.,TRBJ1-1,TRBV6-1,CASSEASGQGLRTEAFF,TGTGCCAGCAGTGAAGCTTCGGGACAGGGGCTTCGCACTGAAGCTTTCTTT
.,.,TRBJ2-4,TRBV19,CASTRESGKNIQYF,TGTGCCAGCACGAGGGAGTCGGGCAAAAACATTCAGTACTTC
.,.,TRBJ2-5,TRBV7-2,CASSLGGAGGETQYF,TGTGCCAGCAGCTTAGGCGGGGCAGGGGGAGAGACCCAGTACTTC